This TCR beta chain was sequenced during a study of CXCR3-negative and CXCR3-positive naive CD8 T cells. About the study: Libraries each contributed about 1.5 +/- 0.3 million TRB reads, for roughly 130 million in total. General study findings and limits: In cryopreserved cells, CXCR3 expression partially decreased, and fresh PBMCs were used in most assays. Hydrophobicity was higher for TRB CDR3s found in CXCR3-positive naive cells than in CXCR3-negative naive cells. For memory CD8+ cells diversity was much lower, but both naive subsets had comparably high diversity. Both naive subsets, CXCR3-negative and CXCR3-positive, displayed similar TRBV-TRBJ usage, unlike memory cells.

Carrying UMI labels, the TRB cDNA libraries were prepared through 5' RACE. TCRdb processed the 5' RACE reads again and assigns one entry to each CDR3 protein, with no DNA. Its table lists approximately 100,000 distinct CDR3 sequences. Germline CDR1 MNHNS, CDR2 SASEGT. The CDR3 is 17 residues long. Comments on this clonotype: Its matching antigen is unknown.

The V call is TRBV6-1, the J call TRBJ2-5; TCRdb names TRBD2, which stays unverified in the absence of DNA. Sequenced input: naive CXCR3+ CD8+ T cells from blood. Described subset: CD45RO-CCR7+CD27+CD95- naive CD8+ T cells expressing CXCR3 (TNR3+). The receptor was derived from a human donor in good health. Some clones in this sample may be carry-over from other donors' samples. The CDR3 here is CASSEVLGLGLKETQYF.